These 5 T cell receptor beta chains share one sample of origin, sequenced in a study of lymphopenia after photon versus proton radiotherapy. The data were produced by immunoSEQ multiplex PCR, yet TCRdb's version contains in-frame clones alone and is incomplete. The table shows tens of thousands of clones, with around 90% occurring only once. Here the sequenced sample was peripheral blood, taken from a patient treated with proton-based radiotherapy. These receptors came from an older man with esophageal cancer.

The chain carries TRBV6-5 and TRBJ1-1; D remains ambiguous. Germline values: CDR1 MNHEY, CDR2 SVGAGI. The CDR3 runs to 12 residues. Trimming took 2 bases from V and 1 from J, leaving 2 bases between them. The DNA of the CDR3 is TGTGCCAGCAGTTACCCGAACACTGAAGCTTTCTTT. It encodes CASSYPNTEAFF.

This chain connects TRBV11-2 to TRBJ1-2; no definite D call. Germline V gives CDR1 SGHAT, CDR2 FQNNGV. V was pared by 1 base and J by 8 bases, with 8 bases between. The CDR3 is made up of 12 amino acids. The CDR3 loop reads CASSLVVGGYTF. The CDR3 coding sequence is TGTGCCAGCAGCTTAGTAGTGGGCGGCTACACCTTC.

This chain joins TRBV27 and TRBJ2-7; D remains ambiguous. Trimming pared 4 bases from V and 3 bases from J, leaving 10 bases between. CDR3 size: 13 residues. Germline V CDR1 and CDR2: MNHEY, SMNVEV (reference sequence). CDR3 sequence (DNA): TGTGCCAGCAGTTATGGGTTGAGCTACGAGCAGTACTTC. Translated: CASSYGLSYEQYF.

The gene calls are TRBV19 and TRBJ1-2; D unclear. V was cut by 5 bases and J by 7 bases, with 11 bases left in between. Germline CDR1 is LNHDA and CDR2 is SQIVND (reference sequence). The CDR3 is 12 residues long. CDR3 residues: CASSGERLGYTF. CDR3 DNA sequence: TGTGCCAGTAGTGGGGAACGGCTTGGCTACACCTTC.

The CDR3 loop reads CASSQFREEDYEQYF. The CDR3, as DNA: TGCGCCAGCAGCCAATTCCGTGAAGAAGATTACGAGCAGTACTTC. The chain joins TRBV4-1 to TRBJ2-7; no firm D call. The CDR3 loop spans 15 amino acids. Germline loops: CDR1 MGHRA, CDR2 YSYEKL. Trimming took off 2 bases at V and 4 bases at J, with 15 bases between the two ends.